This T cell receptor (beta chain) was obtained from a study of T cell repertoires in cytomegalovirus infection (dated by TCRdb to about 2019). About the study as a whole: Donor HLA type was relevant to the analysis, because carriage of CMV infection together with the matching HLA type was indicated by public TCR beta signatures. Study-wide findings and limitations: Cumulative frequency of public TCR beta family members discriminated carriers of CMV infection plus the relevant HLA type in this cohort and an independent roughly 330-donor cohort. The ex vivo response was dominated by HLA-C-restricted CMV-specific TCR beta clonotypes, and the single most frequent clonotype in two of eight donors was supplied by these HLA-C-restricted clonotypes.

Taken from the germline V gene, the CDR1 and CDR2 loops are MDHEN and SYDVKM. V is pruned by 1 base and J by 0 bases, leaving 9 bases of the junction without a gene match. CDR3 length: 18 amino acids, cysteine to phenylalanine. Kept here is only the CDR3 DNA, which spans 54 bases and is read in frame from base 1. Details on this clonotype: Its target antigen remains unknown. Nothing much larger sits one base from this clone, and base qualities are not available.

The reads were generated on an Illumina HiSeq 1500. TCRdb ran its own pipeline on the public reads, namely fastp trimming at Q25 and MiXCR clone calling, and kept in-frame beta chains. Each record represents a unique CDR3 protein, reported with the most common genes and DNA among its rows. The sample table lists approximately 700,000 distinct CDR3 sequences, less than 40% of them with a count of one. The ten largest clones capture around 3% of the sample. Material: PBMCs. The sequence joins TRBV28 to TRBJ2-7; 10 of the junction bases match TRBD1. This TCR came from a human donor in good health (CMV status not recorded). Some clones in this sample may be carry-over from other donors' samples. The nucleotide sequence is given as TGTGCCAGCAGTTTATACCCGGGACAGGGGCGCCCCTCCTACGAGCAGTACTTC. Its translation is CASSLYPGQGRPSYEQYF.